Listed below are T cell receptor beta chains from one sample, sequenced in a study of shared clonotypes between healthy human individuals. Assay used: immunoSEQ multiplex PCR; TCRdb lists only in-frame clones, some missing. The table shows 1.5 million to 2.5 million clones, with approximately 94% occurring only once. Source material: naive CD8+ T cells sorted from blood. The source of these receptors is a man between 18 and 35 years old in good health. Both conserved end residues are part of each CDR3. The order of the fields is clone size, D gene, V gene, J gene, CDR3 DNA, CDR3 protein. The D gene is left open where the match is weak. Only some rows state a clone size, as once, few, many or a class for expanded clones.

abundance: .
d_gene: .
v_gene: TRBV7-9
j_gene: TRBJ1-2
CDR3nt: TGTGCCAGCAGCTTTAGCAGACTTCCTGATGGCTACACCTTC
CDR3aa: CASSFSRLPDGYTF

abundance: .
d_gene: .
v_gene: TRBV15
j_gene: TRBJ2-7
CDR3nt: TGTGCCACCAGCAGTGACAGGTTATACGAGCAGTACTTC
CDR3aa: CATSSDRLYEQYF

abundance: .
d_gene: TRBD1
v_gene: TRBV18
j_gene: TRBJ2-2
CDR3nt: TGTGCCAGTCCCGGGACAGAAATCACCGGGGAGCTGTTTTTT
CDR3aa: CASPGTEITGELFF

abundance: .
d_gene: TRBD2
v_gene: TRBV30
j_gene: TRBJ2-7
CDR3nt: TGTGCCTGGAAAACGCGGGAGAGGTACGAGCAGTACTTC
CDR3aa: CAWKTRERYEQYF

abundance: .
d_gene: .
v_gene: TRBV6-5
j_gene: TRBJ2-3
CDR3nt: TGTGCCAGCAGTTACTCGAATCCGGGCACAGATACGCAGTATTTT
CDR3aa: CASSYSNPGTDTQYF

abundance: .
d_gene: .
v_gene: TRBV25-1
j_gene: TRBJ2-2
CDR3nt: TGTGCCAGCAGTGACAGCCGGTCCGGGGAGCTGTTTTTT
CDR3aa: CASSDSRSGELFF

abundance: .
d_gene: .
v_gene: TRBV6-5
j_gene: TRBJ2-7
CDR3nt: TGTGCCAGCAGTTACGGGACGCCAACCCTCTACGAGCAGTACTTC
CDR3aa: CASSYGTPTLYEQYF

abundance: .
d_gene: .
v_gene: TRBV30
j_gene: TRBJ1-1
CDR3nt: TGTGCCTGGAGTGTAAAGGGGGAGATGAACACTGAAGCTTTCTTT
CDR3aa: CAWSVKGEMNTEAFF

abundance: once
d_gene: .
v_gene: TRBV11-2
j_gene: TRBJ2-7
CDR3nt: TGTGCCAGCAGCCTCCGGATCGCCTACGAGCAGTACTTC
CDR3aa: CASSLRIAYEQYF

abundance: .
d_gene: TRBD2
v_gene: TRBV2
j_gene: TRBJ2-7
CDR3nt: TGTGCCAGCGCGGGATGGATAGCGGGCGCGACCTACGAGCAGTACTTC
CDR3aa: CASAGWIAGATYEQYF

abundance: .
d_gene: TRBD1
v_gene: TRBV7-9
j_gene: TRBJ2-2
CDR3nt: TGTGCCAGCAGCCCGGGGACAGGGGAGGCCGGGGAGCTGTTTTTT
CDR3aa: CASSPGTGEAGELFF

abundance: .
d_gene: .
v_gene: TRBV5-6
j_gene: TRBJ2-7
CDR3nt: TGTGCCAGCAGCTTGTCGGTCCCGGGAACATACGAGCAGTACTTC
CDR3aa: CASSLSVPGTYEQYF

abundance: few
d_gene: TRBD1
v_gene: TRBV6-1
j_gene: TRBJ1-3
CDR3nt: TGTGCCAGCAGTCCTGACAGGGACTCTGGAAACACCATATATTTT
CDR3aa: CASSPDRDSGNTIYF

abundance: .
d_gene: .
v_gene: TRBV14
j_gene: TRBJ2-5
CDR3nt: TGTGCCAGCAGCCAAGCAGGCACACAAGAGACCCAGTACTTC
CDR3aa: CASSQAGTQETQYF

abundance: .
d_gene: .
v_gene: TRBV10-3
j_gene: TRBJ2-7
CDR3nt: TGTGCCATCAGTGAGTCTTCGGGGCGCTTCGAGCAGTACTTC
CDR3aa: CAISESSGRFEQYF

abundance: .
d_gene: .
v_gene: TRBV2
j_gene: TRBJ2-7
CDR3nt: TGTGCCAGCAGGAGACAGTTCTCCTACGAGCAGTACTTC
CDR3aa: CASRRQFSYEQYF

abundance: .
d_gene: .
v_gene: TRBV14
j_gene: TRBJ2-3
CDR3nt: TGTGCCAGCAGCCGCCTGGCGGGGTGGGGCACAGATACGCAGTATTTT
CDR3aa: CASSRLAGWGTDTQYF

abundance: .
d_gene: .
v_gene: TRBV15
j_gene: TRBJ2-6
CDR3nt: TGTGCCACCAGCAGAGATCTCAGTATCTCTGGGGCCAACGTCCTGACTTTC
CDR3aa: CATSRDLSISGANVLTF

abundance: .
d_gene: .
v_gene: TRBV7-9
j_gene: TRBJ2-7
CDR3nt: TGTGCCAGCAGCTCTGGACAGCCAATCCTCTCCTACGAGCAGTACTTC
CDR3aa: CASSSGQPILSYEQYF

abundance: .
d_gene: .
v_gene: TRBV28
j_gene: TRBJ1-2
CDR3nt: TGTGCCAGCAGTCTCCCTGGGGAAGGGTGGGACTATGGCTACACCTTC
CDR3aa: CASSLPGEGWDYGYTF

abundance: .
d_gene: TRBD1
v_gene: TRBV27
j_gene: TRBJ2-5
CDR3nt: TGTGCCAGCAGCCGGACAGGGTTTGAGACCCAGTACTTC
CDR3aa: CASSRTGFETQYF

abundance: .
d_gene: .
v_gene: TRBV19
j_gene: TRBJ2-2
CDR3nt: TGTGCCAGTATTCCCTCGGCCGAGACATTAACTGGGGAGCTGTTTTTT
CDR3aa: CASIPSAETLTGELFF

abundance: .
d_gene: .
v_gene: TRBV7-2
j_gene: TRBJ2-5
CDR3nt: TGTGCCAGCAGCTCTAGTGCGGGACTGGGAGAGACCCAGTACTTC
CDR3aa: CASSSSAGLGETQYF

abundance: .
d_gene: .
v_gene: TRBV19
j_gene: TRBJ2-2
CDR3nt: TGTGCCAGTAGTATATTCTCTAACGCCGGGGAGCTGTTTTTT
CDR3aa: CASSIFSNAGELFF

abundance: .
d_gene: TRBD2
v_gene: TRBV6-5
j_gene: TRBJ2-7
CDR3nt: TGTGCCAGCAGTTACTTTCTAGCGGGAGGGCCCTACGAGCAGTACTTC
CDR3aa: CASSYFLAGGPYEQYF